The entry that follows covers one TCR beta chain sequence. Germline V gene sequence: CDR1 SGHTA, CDR2 FQGNSA. The CDR3 is 18 amino acids. The V segment lost 2 bases and the J segment 12 bases; nucleotides outside the gene matches: 17. Patients in Seattle were enrolled during active infection, then followed longitudinally. Authors' data handling: Estimates of nucleated cell counts were drawn from the amplification of reference gene primers. The table came from immunoSEQ multiplex PCR; TCRdb's copy has only in-frame clones and leaves some out. The D gene and trimming were derived from the DNA, and the V and J assignments and clone size from that table. The sample shows hundreds of thousands of clones, 86% of them seen only once. This record belongs to a study of blood T cell repertoires in COVID-19. Background on the study: From the United States, Italy and Spain came samples of acute and convalescent COVID-19. Sources were T cells, B-cell-depleted T cells, or PBMCs; the material itself was cDNA or gDNA.

The source is a woman older than 75 with COVID-19, enrolled during active disease. Source material: peripheral blood. The J gene is TRBJ1-6, the V gene TRBV7-2; 9 bases match TRBD1. CDR3 residues: CASSLLAGAGTGWLPLHF. Written as DNA, the CDR3 is TGTGCCAGCAGCTTATTGGCCGGTGCCGGGACAGGGTGGTTACCCCTCCACTTT.